A selection of T cell receptor beta chains follows, all from one sample in a study of blood T cell repertoires in COVID-19. The protocol was immunoSEQ multiplex PCR, while the TCRdb copy is restricted to in-frame clones and leaves out a portion. Among approximately 200,000 clones listed, roughly 80% were seen once. What was sequenced was peripheral blood. The receptors come from a woman at least 80 years old with acute or convalescent COVID-19. CDR3s include the opening cysteine and the closing phenylalanine or tryptophan. D genes are given only for firm matches. Expanded clones get a size class; other rows say once, few or many, or leave the size out.

CDR3 DNA: TGTGCCAGCAGCTTATTAAGGACTGCTGCTGAAGCTTTCTTT; CDR3 protein: CASSLLRTAAEAFF; V gene: TRBV7-8; D gene: .; clone size: .; J gene: TRBJ1-1
CDR3 DNA: TGTGCCAGCAGTTTTTCGGGATCCTACGAGCAGTACTTC; CDR3 protein: CASSFSGSYEQYF; V gene: TRBV27; D gene: .; clone size: once; J gene: TRBJ2-7
CDR3 DNA: TGCGCCAGCAGGTCAGGGGGCGCATCCTACAATGAGCAGTTCTTC; CDR3 protein: CASRSGGASYNEQFF; V gene: TRBV5-1; D gene: TRBD1; clone size: .; J gene: TRBJ2-1
CDR3 DNA: TGCGCCAGCAGCCAAGAAGGGGGTTCCGAGCAGTACTTC; CDR3 protein: CASSQEGGSEQYF; V gene: TRBV4-3; D gene: .; clone size: .; J gene: TRBJ2-7
CDR3 DNA: TGTGCCAGCAGCTTATCATTGGCAGGGCCTGGCTACACCTTC; CDR3 protein: CASSLSLAGPGYTF; V gene: TRBV7-9; D gene: .; clone size: .; J gene: TRBJ1-2
CDR3 DNA: TGTGCCAGCAGCTTAGCTGGGGGCTCCTCCTACGAGCAGTACTTC; CDR3 protein: CASSLAGGSSYEQYF; V gene: TRBV7-3; D gene: .; clone size: .; J gene: TRBJ2-7
CDR3 DNA: TGTGCCAGCAGCGCGCCCGGGACTAGCGGGTACACCGGGGAGCTGTTTTTT; CDR3 protein: CASSAPGTSGYTGELFF; V gene: TRBV7-2; D gene: TRBD2; clone size: .; J gene: TRBJ2-2
CDR3 DNA: TGTGCCAGCAGGGGAGACAGGGTGGGTGAAAAACTGTTTTTT; CDR3 protein: CASRGDRVGEKLFF; V gene: TRBV2; D gene: TRBD1; clone size: .; J gene: TRBJ1-4
CDR3 DNA: TGTGCCAGCTCACCTCGACAGGGGCGGGAGACCCAGTACTTC; CDR3 protein: CASSPRQGRETQYF; V gene: TRBV18; D gene: TRBD1; clone size: .; J gene: TRBJ2-5
CDR3 DNA: TGCGCCAGCAGTGGGACAGGTGTGGGCGAGCAGTACTTC; CDR3 protein: CASSGTGVGEQYF; V gene: TRBV10-1; D gene: TRBD1; clone size: .; J gene: TRBJ2-7
CDR3 DNA: TGTGCCAGCAGCTTAACGGTTATAGCGGGGGGGCCGTCGTGGCACGAGCAGTACTTC; CDR3 protein: CASSLTVIAGGPSWHEQYF; V gene: TRBV7-8; D gene: TRBD2; clone size: few; J gene: TRBJ2-7
CDR3 DNA: TGTGCCAGCAGCTCATACAGGGCGGGCACCGGGGAGCTGTTTTTT; CDR3 protein: CASSSYRAGTGELFF; V gene: TRBV9; D gene: .; clone size: .; J gene: TRBJ2-2
CDR3 DNA: TGTGCCAGCAGCTTATGGGGAACAGGGGGCCGTGGAAAACTGTTTTTT; CDR3 protein: CASSLWGTGGRGKLFF; V gene: TRBV11-2; D gene: TRBD1; clone size: .; J gene: TRBJ1-4
CDR3 DNA: TGCGCCAGCAGCTCGGACAGGGGGCGGACTGAAGCTTTCTTT; CDR3 protein: CASSSDRGRTEAFF; V gene: TRBV5-1; D gene: TRBD1; clone size: .; J gene: TRBJ1-1
CDR3 DNA: TGCAGCGTGTCTTCCTGGACGGGAGGGGCCTACGAGCAGTACTTC; CDR3 protein: CSVSSWTGGAYEQYF; V gene: TRBV29-1; D gene: TRBD2; clone size: once; J gene: TRBJ2-7
CDR3 DNA: TGCGCCAGCAGCCAAGATTATCTCTCTGGAAACACCATATATTTT; CDR3 protein: CASSQDYLSGNTIYF; V gene: TRBV4-3; D gene: .; clone size: .; J gene: TRBJ1-3
CDR3 DNA: TGTGCCAGCAGCGACAGGGGGAACACTGAAGCTTTCTTT; CDR3 protein: CASSDRGNTEAFF; V gene: TRBV25-1; D gene: TRBD1; clone size: once; J gene: TRBJ1-1
CDR3 DNA: TGTGCCATCGGGACAGACTACAATGAGCAGTTCTTC; CDR3 protein: CAIGTDYNEQFF; V gene: TRBV19; D gene: TRBD1; clone size: .; J gene: TRBJ2-1
CDR3 DNA: TGCGCCAGCAGCTCCCGGGACAGGGGTGACACCGGGGAGCTGTTTTTT; CDR3 protein: CASSSRDRGDTGELFF; V gene: TRBV5-1; D gene: TRBD1; clone size: .; J gene: TRBJ2-2
CDR3 DNA: TGTGCCAGCAGTGGGACAGACAATAATTCACCCCTCCACTTT; CDR3 protein: CASSGTDNNSPLHF; V gene: TRBV7-8; D gene: TRBD1; clone size: .; J gene: TRBJ1-6